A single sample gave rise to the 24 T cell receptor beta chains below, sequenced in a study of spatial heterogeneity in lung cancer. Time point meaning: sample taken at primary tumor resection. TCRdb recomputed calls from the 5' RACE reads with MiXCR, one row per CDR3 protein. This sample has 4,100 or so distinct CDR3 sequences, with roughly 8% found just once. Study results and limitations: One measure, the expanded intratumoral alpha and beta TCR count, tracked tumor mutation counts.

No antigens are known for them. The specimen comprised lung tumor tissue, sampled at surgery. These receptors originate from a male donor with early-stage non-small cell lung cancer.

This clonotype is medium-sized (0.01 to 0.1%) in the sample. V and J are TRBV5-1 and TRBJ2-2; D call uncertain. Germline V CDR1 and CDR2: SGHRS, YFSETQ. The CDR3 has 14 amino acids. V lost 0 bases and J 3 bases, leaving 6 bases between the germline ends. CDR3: CASSLDSYTGELFF. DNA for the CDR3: TGCGCCAGCAGCTTGGACAGCTACACCGGGGAGCTGTTTTTT.

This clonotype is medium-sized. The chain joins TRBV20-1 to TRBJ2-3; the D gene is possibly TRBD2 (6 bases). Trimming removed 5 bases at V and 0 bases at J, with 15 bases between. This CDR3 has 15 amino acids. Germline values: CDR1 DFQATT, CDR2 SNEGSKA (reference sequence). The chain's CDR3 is CSAGVVAASTDTQYF. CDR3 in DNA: TGCAGTGCTGGGGTGGTAGCGGCTAGCACAGATACGCAGTATTTT.

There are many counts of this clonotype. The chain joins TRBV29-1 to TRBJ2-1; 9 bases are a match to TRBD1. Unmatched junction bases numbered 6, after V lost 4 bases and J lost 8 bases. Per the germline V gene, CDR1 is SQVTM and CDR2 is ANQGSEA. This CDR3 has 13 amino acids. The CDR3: CSVAGQGIDEQFF. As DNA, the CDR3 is TGCAGCGTTGCCGGACAGGGGATCGATGAGCAGTTCTTC.

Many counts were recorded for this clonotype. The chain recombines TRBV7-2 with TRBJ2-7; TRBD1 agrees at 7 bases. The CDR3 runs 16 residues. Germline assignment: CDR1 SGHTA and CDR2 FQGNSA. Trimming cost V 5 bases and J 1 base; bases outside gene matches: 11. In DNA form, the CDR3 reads TGTGCCAGCAGCCCCTGGGACAGCCGCCTTTCCTACGAGCAGTACTTC. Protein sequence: CASSPWDSRLSYEQYF.

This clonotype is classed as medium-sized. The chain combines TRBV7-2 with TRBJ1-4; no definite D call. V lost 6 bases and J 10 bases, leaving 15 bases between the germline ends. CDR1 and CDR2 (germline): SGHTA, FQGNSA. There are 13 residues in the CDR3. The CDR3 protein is CASSPTRAGKLFF. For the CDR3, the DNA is TGTGCCAGCAGTCCAACTAGGGCGGGAAAACTGTTTTTT. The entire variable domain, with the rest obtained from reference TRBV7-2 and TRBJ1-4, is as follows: GAGVSQSPSNKVTEKGKDVELRCDPISGHTALYWYRQSLGQGLEFLIYFQGNSAPDKSGLPSDRFSAERTGGSVSTLTIQRTQQEDSAVYLCASSPTRAGKLFFGSGTQLSVL.

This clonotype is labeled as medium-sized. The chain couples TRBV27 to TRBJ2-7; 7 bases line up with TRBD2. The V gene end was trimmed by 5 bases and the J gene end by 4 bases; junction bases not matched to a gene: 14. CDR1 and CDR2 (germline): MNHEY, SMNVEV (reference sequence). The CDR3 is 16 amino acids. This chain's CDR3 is CASSKTVSSGTYEQYF. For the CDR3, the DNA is TGTGCCAGCAGTAAGACGGTGTCTAGCGGCACTTACGAGCAGTACTTC.

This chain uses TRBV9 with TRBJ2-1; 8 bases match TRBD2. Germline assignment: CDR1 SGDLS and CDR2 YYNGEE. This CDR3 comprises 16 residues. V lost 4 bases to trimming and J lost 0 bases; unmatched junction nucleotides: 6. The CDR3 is CASSRLALSSYNEQFF. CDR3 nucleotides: TGTGCCAGCAGCCGACTAGCGTTGAGCTCCTACAATGAGCAGTTCTTC.

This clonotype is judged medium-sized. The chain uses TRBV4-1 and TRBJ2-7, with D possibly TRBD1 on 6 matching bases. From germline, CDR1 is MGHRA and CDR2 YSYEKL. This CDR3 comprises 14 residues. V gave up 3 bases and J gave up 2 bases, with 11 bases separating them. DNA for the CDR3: TGCGCCAGCAGCCAGAAGTCAGGGGCCTACGAGCAGTACTTC. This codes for CASSQKSGAYEQYF.

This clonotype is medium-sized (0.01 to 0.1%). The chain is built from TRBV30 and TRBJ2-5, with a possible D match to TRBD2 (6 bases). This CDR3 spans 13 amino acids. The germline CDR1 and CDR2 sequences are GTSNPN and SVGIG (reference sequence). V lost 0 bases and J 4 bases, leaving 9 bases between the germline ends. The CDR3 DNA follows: TGTGCCTGGAGTGTACAAGCGGGAGAGACCCAGTACTTC. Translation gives CAWSVQAGETQYF.

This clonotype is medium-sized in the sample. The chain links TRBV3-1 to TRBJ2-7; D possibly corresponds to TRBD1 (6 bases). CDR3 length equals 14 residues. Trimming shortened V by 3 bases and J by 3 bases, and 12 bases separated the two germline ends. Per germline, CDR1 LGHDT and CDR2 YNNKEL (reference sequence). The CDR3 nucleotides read TGTGCCAGCAGCCAGATCCGAGGGGGCTACGAGCAGTACTTC. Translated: CASSQIRGGYEQYF.

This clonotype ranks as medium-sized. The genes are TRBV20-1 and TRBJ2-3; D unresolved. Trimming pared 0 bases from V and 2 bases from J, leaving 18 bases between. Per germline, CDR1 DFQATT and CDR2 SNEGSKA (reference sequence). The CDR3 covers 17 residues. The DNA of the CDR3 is TGCAGTGCTAGAGATCAGGAGACCCCTATCGCCACAGATACGCAGTATTTT. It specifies CSARDQETPIATDTQYF.

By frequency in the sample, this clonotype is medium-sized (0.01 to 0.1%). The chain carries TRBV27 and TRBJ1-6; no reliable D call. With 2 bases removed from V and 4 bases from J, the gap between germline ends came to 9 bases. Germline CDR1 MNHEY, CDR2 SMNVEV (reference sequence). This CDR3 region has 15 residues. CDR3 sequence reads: CASSLEGEYNSPLHF. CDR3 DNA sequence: TGTGCCAGCAGTTTAGAGGGCGAATATAATTCACCCCTCCACTTT.

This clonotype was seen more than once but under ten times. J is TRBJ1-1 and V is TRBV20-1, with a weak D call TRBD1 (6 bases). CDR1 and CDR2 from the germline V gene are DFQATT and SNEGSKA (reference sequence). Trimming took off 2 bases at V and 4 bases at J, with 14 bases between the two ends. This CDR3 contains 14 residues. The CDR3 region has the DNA TGCAGTGCTAGATCCGACAGGAAGGGCACTGAAGCTTTCTTT. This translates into CSARSDRKGTEAFF.

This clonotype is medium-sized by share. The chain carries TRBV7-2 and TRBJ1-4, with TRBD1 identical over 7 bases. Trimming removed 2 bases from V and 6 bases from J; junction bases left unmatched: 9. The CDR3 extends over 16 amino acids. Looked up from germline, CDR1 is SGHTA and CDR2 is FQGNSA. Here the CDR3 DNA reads TGTGCCAGCAGCTTATGGGCAGGGGGAAGCTATGAAAAACTGTTTTTT. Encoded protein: CASSLWAGGSYEKLFF. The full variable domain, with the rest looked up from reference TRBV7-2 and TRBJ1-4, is GAGVSQSPSNKVTEKGKDVELRCDPISGHTALYWYRQSLGQGLEFLIYFQGNSAPDKSGLPSDRFSAERTGGSVSTLTIQRTQQEDSAVYLCASSLWAGGSYEKLFFGSGTQLSVL.

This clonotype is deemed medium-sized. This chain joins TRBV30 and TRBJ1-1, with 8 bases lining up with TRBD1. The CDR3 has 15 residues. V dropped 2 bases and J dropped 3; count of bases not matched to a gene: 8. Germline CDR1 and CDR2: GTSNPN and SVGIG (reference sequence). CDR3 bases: TGTGCCTGGAGTTCGCGGACAGGGAGGGACACTGAAGCTTTCTTT. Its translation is CAWSSRTGRDTEAFF.

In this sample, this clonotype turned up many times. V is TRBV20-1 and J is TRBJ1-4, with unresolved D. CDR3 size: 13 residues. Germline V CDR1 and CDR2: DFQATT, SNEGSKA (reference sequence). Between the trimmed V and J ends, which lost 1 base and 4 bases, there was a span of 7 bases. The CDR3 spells CSARGQINEKLFF. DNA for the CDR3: TGCAGTGCTAGAGGGCAGATTAATGAAAAACTGTTTTTT.

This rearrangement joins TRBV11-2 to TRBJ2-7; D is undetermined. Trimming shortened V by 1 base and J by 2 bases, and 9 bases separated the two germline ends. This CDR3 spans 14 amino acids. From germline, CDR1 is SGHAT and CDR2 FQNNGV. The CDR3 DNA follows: TGTGCCAGCAGCTTAGGTAGATTAACCTACGAGCAGTACTTC. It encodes CASSLGRLTYEQYF.

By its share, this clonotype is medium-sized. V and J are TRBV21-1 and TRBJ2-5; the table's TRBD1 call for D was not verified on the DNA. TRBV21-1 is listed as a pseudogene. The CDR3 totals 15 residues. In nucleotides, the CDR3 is TGTGCCAGCAGCAAAGCTGGACACATGAAAGAGACCCAGTACTTC. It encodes CASSKAGHMKETQYF.

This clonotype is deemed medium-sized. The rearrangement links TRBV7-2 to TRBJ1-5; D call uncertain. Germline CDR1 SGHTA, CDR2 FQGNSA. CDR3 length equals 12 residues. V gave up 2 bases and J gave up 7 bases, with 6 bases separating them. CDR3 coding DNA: TGTGCCAGCAGCTTAATGGGACAGCCCCAGCATTTT. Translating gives CASSLMGQPQHF.

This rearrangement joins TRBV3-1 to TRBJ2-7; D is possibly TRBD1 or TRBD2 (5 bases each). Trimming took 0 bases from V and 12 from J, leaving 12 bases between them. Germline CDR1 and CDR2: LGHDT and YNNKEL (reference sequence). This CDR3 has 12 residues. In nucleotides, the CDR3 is TGTGCCAGCAGCCAAGACCGGGACCGCTTGTACTTC. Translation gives CASSQDRDRLYF.

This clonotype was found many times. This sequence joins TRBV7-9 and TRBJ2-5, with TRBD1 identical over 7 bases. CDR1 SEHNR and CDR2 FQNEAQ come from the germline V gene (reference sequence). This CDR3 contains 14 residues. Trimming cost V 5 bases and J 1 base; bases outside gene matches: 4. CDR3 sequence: CASSPWDSQETQYF. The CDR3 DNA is TGTGCCAGCAGCCCGTGGGACAGCCAAGAGACCCAGTACTTC.

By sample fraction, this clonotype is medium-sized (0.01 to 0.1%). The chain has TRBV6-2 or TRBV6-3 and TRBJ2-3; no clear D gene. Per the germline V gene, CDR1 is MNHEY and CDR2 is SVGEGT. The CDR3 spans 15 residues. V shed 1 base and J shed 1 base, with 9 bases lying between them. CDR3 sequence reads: CASSYLTPRTDTQYF. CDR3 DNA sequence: TGTGCCAGCAGTTACTTGACACCCCGCACAGATACGCAGTATTTT.

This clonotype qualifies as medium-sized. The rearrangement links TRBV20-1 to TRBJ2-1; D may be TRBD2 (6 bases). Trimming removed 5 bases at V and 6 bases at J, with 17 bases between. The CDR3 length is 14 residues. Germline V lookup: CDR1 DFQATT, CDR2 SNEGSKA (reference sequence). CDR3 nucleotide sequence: TGCAGTGCTTTCCGGGACTGGATGACCAATGAGCAGTTCTTC. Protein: CSAFRDWMTNEQFF.

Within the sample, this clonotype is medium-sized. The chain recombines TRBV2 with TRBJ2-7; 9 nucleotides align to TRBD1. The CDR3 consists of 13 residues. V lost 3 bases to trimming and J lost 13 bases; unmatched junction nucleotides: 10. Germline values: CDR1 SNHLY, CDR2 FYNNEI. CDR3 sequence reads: CASSEGQGSRLYF. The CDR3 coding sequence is TGTGCCAGCAGTGAGGGACAGGGCTCACGGCTTTACTTC.